The present T cell receptor beta chain was sequenced within a study of T cell changes during pregnancy in multiple sclerosis. Sequencing was performed with immunoSEQ multiplex PCR; in TCRdb, only in-frame clones are kept and a portion is missing. The sample includes 29,000 or so clones, roughly nine tenths of them seen just once. Germline V gene sequence: CDR1 LGHNT, CDR2 FRNRAP. This CDR3 has 12 residues. The V end was cut by 8 bases, the J end by 5 bases, with 12 bases between. The sequence derives from a female donor with multiple sclerosis, enrolled in a pregnancy study. This chain connects TRBV12-5 to TRBJ1-1, with a weak D call TRBD1 (5 bases). Sequenced material: CD8+ T cells from peripheral blood mononuclear cells, taken before pregnancy. Here the CDR3 DNA reads TGTGCTAGTAAGGGGTTGGGGACTGAAGCTTTCTTT. It translates to CASKGLGTEAFF.